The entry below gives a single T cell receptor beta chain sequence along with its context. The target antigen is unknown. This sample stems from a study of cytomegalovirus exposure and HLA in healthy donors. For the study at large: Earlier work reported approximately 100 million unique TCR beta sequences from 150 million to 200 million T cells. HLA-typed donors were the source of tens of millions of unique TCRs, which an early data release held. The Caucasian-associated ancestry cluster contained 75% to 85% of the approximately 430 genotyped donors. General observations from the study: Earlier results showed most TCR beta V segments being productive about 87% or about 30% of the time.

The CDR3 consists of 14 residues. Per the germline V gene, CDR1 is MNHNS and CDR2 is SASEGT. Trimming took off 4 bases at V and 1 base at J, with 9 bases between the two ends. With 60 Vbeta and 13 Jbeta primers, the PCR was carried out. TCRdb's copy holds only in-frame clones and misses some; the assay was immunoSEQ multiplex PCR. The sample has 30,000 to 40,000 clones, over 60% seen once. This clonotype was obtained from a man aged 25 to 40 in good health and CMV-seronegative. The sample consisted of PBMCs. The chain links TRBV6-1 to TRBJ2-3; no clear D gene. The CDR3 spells CASSAAARTDTQYF. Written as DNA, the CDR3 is TGTGCCAGCAGTGCCGCCGCGCGCACAGATACGCAGTATTTT.